This T cell receptor beta chain came from a study of T-cell reconstitution after alpha-beta-depleted transplantation in children. The CDR3 has 15 residues. Germline lookup yields CDR1 SGHRS and CDR2 YFSETQ. Trimming took 4 bases from V and 5 from J; bases not matched to a gene: 9. This clonotype appeared a few times. As it was prepared, the TCRbeta library received unique molecular identifiers. TCRdb re-called the PCR reads with MiXCR, one entry per CDR3 protein. The sample has around 380,000 distinct CDR3 sequences; approximately 10% are singletons. This specimen consisted of PBMCs from the stem cell graft donor, obtained from the stem cell graft. The sequence was collected from a human donor who donated a stem cell graft to a child with acute myeloid leukemia. The rearrangement links TRBV5-1 to TRBJ2-3; 8 bases agree with TRBD2. CDR3 DNA sequence: TGCGCCAGCAGCAACGTGGCGGGAGGAGGAGATACGCAGTATTTT. It specifies CASSNVAGGGDTQYF.